The source of this T cell receptor beta chain is a study of T cell responses to AZD1222 COVID-19 vaccine. Study in general: Pooling was applied to second doses at about 4 or about 12 weeks.

Sequencing was performed with immunoSEQ multiplex PCR; in TCRdb, only in-frame clones are kept and a portion is missing. The sample carries under 150,000 clones, approximately 90% recorded once. V lost 4 bases, J lost 0 bases, and 9 bases lay in between. Per germline, CDR1 SGHNT and CDR2 YENEEA. The CDR3 is 14 residues long. This clonotype was obtained from an adult in good health. Here the sequenced sample was peripheral blood, taken on day 0 of AZD1222 vaccination. The chain links TRBV11-3 to TRBJ1-1, with D perhaps TRBD1 (5 bases). The CDR3, as DNA: TGTGCCAGCAGCTACCAGGGAGTGAACACTGAAGCTTTCTTT. This sequence encodes CASSYQGVNTEAFF.